One and the same sample provided the 32 T cell receptor beta chains below, sequenced in a study of yellow fever vaccine responses in identical twins. TCRdb re-analysed the RT-PCR reads in MiXCR, keeping a single row per CDR3 protein. The table includes approximately 10,000 distinct CDR3 sequences, more than 65% detected once. Source: T cells from blood (PBMCs), unsorted or a sorted subset (not recorded which), taken before or after yellow fever vaccination (not recorded which). The receptors were sampled from a woman aged 18 to 35 who received the yellow fever vaccine.

This clonotype was counted a few times. This chain links TRBV27 with TRBJ2-3; D not resolved. The CDR3 is 13 amino acids. Germline V gene data show CDR1 as MNHEY and CDR2 as SMNVEV (reference sequence). Trimming left V 4 bases short and J 2 bases short, with 7 bases between. CDR3 residues: CASSYRVTDTQYF. The CDR3 DNA follows: TGTGCCAGCAGTTATCGGGTCACAGATACGCAGTATTTT.

By share, this clonotype counts as large. The genes are TRBV5-4 and TRBJ2-7; 7 nucleotides agree with TRBD2. V lost 0 bases, J lost 5 bases, and 5 bases stayed unmatched. Germline V gene sequence: CDR1 SGHNT, CDR2 YYREEE (reference sequence). The CDR3 consists of 14 residues. The CDR3 DNA reads TGTGCCAGCAGCTTGGGGGGGGGGAACGACGAGCAGTACGTC. Its protein is CASSLGGGNDEQYV.

The chain combines TRBV4-1 with TRBJ2-3; 8 bases are shared with TRBD2. After removal of 1 base from V and 2 bases from J, the junction contained 8 bases not matched to a gene. From germline, CDR1 is MGHRA and CDR2 YSYEKL. This CDR3 contains 17 residues. The CDR3 region has the DNA TGCGCCAGCAGCCAAGGAATCGGGGGGGGAAACACAGATACGCAGTATTTT. Translated, it gives CASSQGIGGGNTDTQYF.

This CDR3 is CASSELADNTGELFF. The CDR3 nucleotides read TGCGCCAGCAGTGAACTAGCGGATAACACCGGGGAGCTGTTTTTT. The chain links TRBV10-1 to TRBJ2-2; 8 positions agree with TRBD2. This CDR3 spans 15 amino acids. The ends lost 3 bases at V and 2 bases at J; junction bases unmatched: 2. Germline-derived CDR1 and CDR2 are WNHNN and SYGVQD (reference sequence).

Remarks on this clonotype: At one end, the junction sequence differs from germline, possibly due to a read error. The V call is TRBV4-1, the J call TRBJ2-3; a possible D gene is TRBD1 (6 bases). The CDR3 is 14 amino acids. Germline CDR1 MGHRA, CDR2 YSYEKL. In DNA form, the CDR3 reads TGCGCCACCAGCGGTGACAGGACTGAGGATACGCAGTATTTT. Translated: CATSGDRTEDTQYF.

The V gene is TRBV19, the J gene TRBJ1-1; D not resolved. This CDR3 comprises 15 residues. V lost 4 bases and J lost 0, with 12 bases in between. Germline values: CDR1 LNHDA, CDR2 SQIVND (reference sequence). The CDR3 DNA follows: TGTGCCAGTAGTACGACACAAGCTATGAACACTGAAGCTTTCTTT. Residues: CASSTTQAMNTEAFF.

V is TRBV6-1 and J is TRBJ1-6; 7 bases line up with TRBD1. In germline, CDR1 is MNHNS, CDR2 SASEGT. V lost 6 bases and J lost 4; bases outside the gene matches: 9. This CDR3 is built from 16 residues. CDR3 sequence reads: CASSRTGFPYNSPLHF. CDR3 nucleotide sequence: TGTGCCAGCAGCCGGACAGGTTTTCCATATAATTCACCCCTCCACTTT.

This chain connects TRBV29-1 to TRBJ2-5; D not certain. The germline V and J ends were trimmed by 5 bases and 7 bases, with 11 bases remaining between them. CDR3 length: 11 residues. CDR1 SQVTM and CDR2 ANQGSEA come from the germline V gene. Written as DNA, the CDR3 is TGCAGCGTTCCCATTCTAGGGACCCAGTACTTC. Protein product: CSVPILGTQYF.

V and J are TRBV11-1 and TRBJ2-1; TRBD2 aligns across 8 bases. Losses at the gene ends were 1 base for V and 7 bases for J; bases not matched to a gene: 12. Germline lookup yields CDR1 SGHAT and CDR2 FQDESV (reference sequence). This CDR3 comprises 17 residues. CDR3 in amino acids: CASSLVGLVGPSNEQFF. The CDR3 coding sequence is TGTGCCAGCAGCTTAGTGGGACTAGTGGGTCCATCGAATGAGCAGTTCTTC.

This chain joins TRBV11-1 and TRBJ2-7; 10 bases map to TRBD1. Trimming removed 1 base from V and 3 bases from J; junction bases left unmatched: 9. Germline V gene data show CDR1 as SGHAT and CDR2 as FQDESV (reference sequence). This CDR3 contains 17 residues. CDR3 region: CASSLGHGQGDHYEQYF. For the CDR3, the DNA is TGTGCCAGCAGCTTAGGCCACGGACAGGGGGATCACTACGAGCAGTACTTC.

This chain uses TRBV7-3 with TRBJ1-1; a possible D gene is TRBD1 (5 bases). Germline V gene lookup returns CDR1 SGHTA and CDR2 FQGTGA. Trimming stripped 0 bases from V and 7 bases from J, with 9 bases between. CDR3 size: 13 residues. CDR3 in amino acids: CASSLTGGGEAFF. CDR3 sequence (DNA): TGTGCCAGCAGCTTAACGGGGGGAGGTGAAGCTTTCTTT.

A single count supports this clonotype. CDR3 DNA sequence: TGTGCCAGCAGCGGATGGTCAGTGGAAGAGACCCAGTACTTC. It translates to CASSGWSVEETQYF. This rearrangement joins TRBV5-5 to TRBJ2-5; the D is unclear. Germline V gives CDR1 SGHKS, CDR2 YYEKEE (reference sequence). CDR3 length: 14 residues. The V and J ends lost 4 bases and 3 bases respectively, with 13 bases between them.

The chain uses TRBV15 and TRBJ1-5; unclear D gene. Germline CDR1 LNHNV, CDR2 YYDKDF (reference sequence). The CDR3 is 15 amino acids. With 0 bases removed from V and 1 base from J, the gap between germline ends came to 7 bases. CDR3 sequence reads: CATSRDRNSNQPQHF. As DNA, the CDR3 is TGTGCCACCAGCAGAGACAGAAACAGCAATCAGCCCCAGCATTTT.

The chain uses TRBV24-1 and TRBJ2-3, with D possibly being TRBD1 or TRBD2 (6 bases each). The germline CDR1 and CDR2 sequences are KGHDR and SFDVKD. Between the trimmed V and J ends, which lost 10 bases and 2 bases, there was a span of 15 bases. The CDR3 loop spans 14 amino acids. CDR3 bases: TGTGCCACATCGGGGGCTCCTTACACAGATACGCAGTATTTT. This codes for CATSGAPYTDTQYF.

This chain connects TRBV11-1 to TRBJ2-7; D is unresolved. The V gene lost 5 bases and the J gene lost 1 base, with 15 bases spanning the gap. The CDR3 is 15 residues long. CDR1 and CDR2 (germline): SGHAT, FQDESV (reference sequence). The CDR3 loop is CASSPGSVRSYEQYF. The CDR3 nucleotides are TGTGCCAGCAGCCCAGGATCCGTCAGGTCCTACGAGCAGTACTTC.

The chain joins TRBV27 to TRBJ2-3; TRBD2 is a possible D gene (6 bases). The germline V and J ends were trimmed by 3 bases and 6 bases, with 10 bases remaining between them. Germline assignment: CDR1 MNHEY and CDR2 SMNVEV (reference sequence). The CDR3 contains 13 residues. CDR3 sequence reads: CASSFSGDDTQYF. In DNA, the CDR3 is TGTGCCAGCAGTTTTTCGGGGGACGATACGCAGTATTTT.

The chain carries TRBV11-1 and TRBJ2-2; the D is unclear. The germline CDR1 and CDR2 sequences are SGHAT and FQDESV (reference sequence). The CDR3 is 11 residues long. V was pared by 5 bases and J by 6 bases, with 4 bases between. The CDR3 DNA reads as TGTGCCAGCAGCCACCCCGGGGAGCTGTTTTTT. As protein: CASSHPGELFF.

This rearrangement joins TRBV20-1 to TRBJ2-1, with D unclear. V was clipped by 5 bases and J by 3 bases, with 11 bases between them. The germline V gene has CDR1 DFQATT and CDR2 SNEGSKA (reference sequence). The CDR3 covers 13 residues. CDR3 in DNA: TGCAGTGCTCCTCTATCTAACTACAATGAGCAGTTCTTC. Translating it yields CSAPLSNYNEQFF.

The table lists this clonotype with a count of one. The V and J genes are TRBV29-1 and TRBJ2-1, with TRBD2 matching over 7 bases. The CDR3 is made up of 15 amino acids. The germline gives CDR1 SQVTM, CDR2 ANQGSEA. V lost 7 bases to trimming and J lost 5 bases; unmatched junction nucleotides: 14. CDR3 sequence: CSAEVRAAGHNEQFF. In DNA, the CDR3 is TGCAGCGCCGAGGTACGGGCAGCGGGGCACAATGAGCAGTTCTTC.

In DNA form, the CDR3 reads TGTGCCAGCAGCTTCAGGGAGGCCCAGTACTTC. Residues: CASSFREAQYF. The rearrangement links TRBV5-5 to TRBJ2-5, with a weak D call TRBD2 (6 bases). Germline CDR1 reads SGHKS; CDR2 reads YYEKEE (reference sequence). The CDR3 is 11 amino acids. Trimming took 2 bases from V and 9 from J, leaving 8 bases between them. The full variable domain, its missing parts supplied by reference TRBV5-5 and TRBJ2-5, is DAGVTQSPTHLIKTRGQQVTLRCSPISGHKSVSWYQQVLGQGPQFIFQYYEKEERGRGNFPDRFSARQFPNYSSELNVNALLLGDSALYLCASSFREAQYFGPGTRLLVL.

This chain connects TRBV27 to TRBJ2-5, with a tentative D call TRBD2 (5 bases). Germline V gene sequence: CDR1 MNHEY, CDR2 SMNVEV (reference sequence). There are 14 residues in the CDR3. The V end was cut by 5 bases, the J end by 4 bases, with 14 bases between. CDR3 in amino acids: CASSPGRRIETQYF. The CDR3 coding sequence is TGTGCCAGCAGTCCAGGACGGAGGATAGAGACCCAGTACTTC.

The chain combines TRBV2 with TRBJ1-2; D gene uncertain. The CDR3 extends over 11 amino acids. CDR1 is SNHLY and CDR2 is FYNNEI in the germline V gene. Trimming pared 8 bases from V and 6 bases from J, leaving 10 bases between. CDR3 nucleotide sequence: TGTGCCAGCTGGACGGGAAATGGCTACACCTTC. Residues: CASWTGNGYTF.

This clonotype was seen only once. The CDR3 loop reads CASSFGVGGNEQFF. CDR3 bases: TGTGCCAGCAGTTTCGGAGTCGGAGGGAATGAGCAGTTCTTC. The chain carries TRBV12-3 or TRBV12-4 and TRBJ2-1, with D possibly matching TRBD2 (6 bases). The CDR3 is made up of 14 amino acids. Trimming left V 3 bases short and J 7 bases short, with 13 bases between.

The genes are TRBV2 and TRBJ1-1, with D perhaps TRBD1 (6 bases). The V gene's germline CDR1 is SNHLY and CDR2 FYNNEI. Trimming removed 3 bases from V and 3 bases from J, with 14 bases in between. This CDR3 has 15 residues. The CDR3 DNA reads TGTGCCAGCAGTGACACCGGGACAAGGGACACTGAAGCTTTCTTT. It specifies CASSDTGTRDTEAFF.

This chain connects TRBV11-3 to TRBJ1-2, with 7 bases fitting TRBD1. V was clipped by 7 bases and J by 0 bases; unmatched bases: 5. This CDR3 comprises 14 residues. Per germline, CDR1 SGHNT and CDR2 YENEEA. CDR3 residues: CASTGQDPNYGYTF. In DNA form, the CDR3 reads TGTGCCAGCACCGGACAGGACCCTAACTATGGCTACACCTTC.

The chain is built from TRBV15 and TRBJ1-5, with a possible D match to TRBD1 (5 bases). V lost 3 bases to trimming and J lost 2 bases, with 11 bases between them. Looked up from germline, CDR1 is LNHNV and CDR2 is YYDKDF (reference sequence). The CDR3 totals 15 residues. CDR3 loop: CATSSRVAGNQPQHF. CDR3 coding DNA: TGTGCCACCAGCAGCAGGGTGGCAGGCAATCAGCCCCAGCATTTT.

This clonotype turned up a few times. The chain has TRBV4-1 and TRBJ1-4, with TRBD1 identical over 8 bases. Germline V CDR1 and CDR2: MGHRA, YSYEKL. Trimming cost V 4 bases and J 6 bases; bases outside gene matches: 7. This CDR3 region has 15 residues. The CDR3 DNA reads TGCGCCAGCAGCCCACCCCCGGGACAGGATGAAAAACTGTTTTTT. It codes for CASSPPPGQDEKLFF.

This clonotype appeared once. This chain connects TRBV15 to TRBJ2-1, with TRBD1 as a possible D gene (7 bases). V lost 5 bases, J lost 5 bases, and 16 bases lay in between. The CDR3 has 15 residues. CDR1 LNHNV and CDR2 YYDKDF come from the germline V gene (reference sequence). The CDR3 sequence is CATSYDREVHNEQFF. The CDR3 DNA sequence: TGTGCCACCAGCTACGACAGGGAGGTTCACAATGAGCAGTTCTTC.

V usage is TRBV7-6 and J usage is TRBJ1-6, with D possibly being TRBD1 (5 bases). The CDR3 is 14 amino acids. Germline CDR1 reads SGHVS; CDR2 reads FNYEAQ. Trimming left V 4 bases short and J 7 bases short, with 11 bases between. The CDR3 loop is CASSYGGGNSPLHF. The CDR3 DNA reads as TGTGCCAGCAGCTATGGTGGGGGGAATTCACCCCTCCACTTT.

V is TRBV27 and J is TRBJ1-5, with 7 positions matching TRBD1. Germline V gene data show CDR1 as MNHEY and CDR2 as SMNVEV (reference sequence). The ends lost 10 bases at V and 6 bases at J; junction bases unmatched: 9. The CDR3 has 13 residues. CDR3 sequence: CATQTGLGQPQHF. In DNA, the CDR3 is TGTGCCACCCAGACAGGGTTAGGTCAGCCCCAGCATTTT.

The chain links TRBV11-1 to TRBJ2-7, with D uncertain. The V end lost 3 bases, the J end lost 5 bases, and 8 bases lay between the germline ends. Looked up from germline, CDR1 is SGHAT and CDR2 is FQDESV (reference sequence). The CDR3 is 12 amino acids. The DNA for the CDR3 is TGTGCCAGCAGCTTCGATAGGGACGAGCAGTACGTC. Translation: CASSFDRDEQYV.

This chain connects TRBV24-1 to TRBJ1-4; D is uncertain. Looked up from germline, CDR1 is KGHDR and CDR2 is SFDVKD. This CDR3 contains 14 residues. Trimming removed 3 bases at V and 5 bases at J, with 9 bases between. Here the CDR3 DNA reads TGTGCCACCAGTGATAATGGCGGAAATGAAAAACTGTTTTTT. As protein: CATSDNGGNEKLFF.